Reported below is one TCR beta chain. Its specificity is not known. TCRdb reanalyzed the 5' RACE reads, giving one entry per CDR3 protein sequence and no DNA. The sample totals 150,000 to 170,000 distinct CDR3 sequences. This record comes from a study of T cells expressing NK-cell markers. Study-level information: Source material for TCR beta repertoires consisted of sorted CD3+CD56+NKG2C+, CD3+CD56+NKG2C- and CD3+CD56-NKG2C+ T cells.

Study findings and constraints: Dominance of the CD3+CD56-NKG2C+ fraction by these clonotypes also held in a few donors. More than 5 donors showed dominant NKG2C+ clonotypes comprising roughly 1.0-7.5% of their CD8+ T cells.

The sequenced sample consisted of blood T cells: a sorted CD56 or NKG2C T cell subset, CD4+ or CD8+ T cells, or bulk PBMC T cells (not recorded which). This clonotype was sampled from a woman between 45 and 65 years old in good health.

CDR3 loop: CASSPTPTGHNSPLHF. V gene TRBV9 combines with J gene TRBJ1-6; lacking DNA, the TRBD1 call made by TCRdb goes unchecked. CDR1 is SGDLS, CDR2 YYNGEE, per germline. The length of the CDR3 is 16 residues. The full variable domain, in which reference TRBV9 and TRBJ1-6 provide the parts outside the CDR3, is DSGVTQTPKHLITATGQRVTLRCSPRSGDLSVYWYQQSLDQGLQFLIQYYNGEERAKGNILERFSAQQFPDLHSELNLSSLELGDSALYFCASSPTPTGHNSPLHFGNGTRLTVT.